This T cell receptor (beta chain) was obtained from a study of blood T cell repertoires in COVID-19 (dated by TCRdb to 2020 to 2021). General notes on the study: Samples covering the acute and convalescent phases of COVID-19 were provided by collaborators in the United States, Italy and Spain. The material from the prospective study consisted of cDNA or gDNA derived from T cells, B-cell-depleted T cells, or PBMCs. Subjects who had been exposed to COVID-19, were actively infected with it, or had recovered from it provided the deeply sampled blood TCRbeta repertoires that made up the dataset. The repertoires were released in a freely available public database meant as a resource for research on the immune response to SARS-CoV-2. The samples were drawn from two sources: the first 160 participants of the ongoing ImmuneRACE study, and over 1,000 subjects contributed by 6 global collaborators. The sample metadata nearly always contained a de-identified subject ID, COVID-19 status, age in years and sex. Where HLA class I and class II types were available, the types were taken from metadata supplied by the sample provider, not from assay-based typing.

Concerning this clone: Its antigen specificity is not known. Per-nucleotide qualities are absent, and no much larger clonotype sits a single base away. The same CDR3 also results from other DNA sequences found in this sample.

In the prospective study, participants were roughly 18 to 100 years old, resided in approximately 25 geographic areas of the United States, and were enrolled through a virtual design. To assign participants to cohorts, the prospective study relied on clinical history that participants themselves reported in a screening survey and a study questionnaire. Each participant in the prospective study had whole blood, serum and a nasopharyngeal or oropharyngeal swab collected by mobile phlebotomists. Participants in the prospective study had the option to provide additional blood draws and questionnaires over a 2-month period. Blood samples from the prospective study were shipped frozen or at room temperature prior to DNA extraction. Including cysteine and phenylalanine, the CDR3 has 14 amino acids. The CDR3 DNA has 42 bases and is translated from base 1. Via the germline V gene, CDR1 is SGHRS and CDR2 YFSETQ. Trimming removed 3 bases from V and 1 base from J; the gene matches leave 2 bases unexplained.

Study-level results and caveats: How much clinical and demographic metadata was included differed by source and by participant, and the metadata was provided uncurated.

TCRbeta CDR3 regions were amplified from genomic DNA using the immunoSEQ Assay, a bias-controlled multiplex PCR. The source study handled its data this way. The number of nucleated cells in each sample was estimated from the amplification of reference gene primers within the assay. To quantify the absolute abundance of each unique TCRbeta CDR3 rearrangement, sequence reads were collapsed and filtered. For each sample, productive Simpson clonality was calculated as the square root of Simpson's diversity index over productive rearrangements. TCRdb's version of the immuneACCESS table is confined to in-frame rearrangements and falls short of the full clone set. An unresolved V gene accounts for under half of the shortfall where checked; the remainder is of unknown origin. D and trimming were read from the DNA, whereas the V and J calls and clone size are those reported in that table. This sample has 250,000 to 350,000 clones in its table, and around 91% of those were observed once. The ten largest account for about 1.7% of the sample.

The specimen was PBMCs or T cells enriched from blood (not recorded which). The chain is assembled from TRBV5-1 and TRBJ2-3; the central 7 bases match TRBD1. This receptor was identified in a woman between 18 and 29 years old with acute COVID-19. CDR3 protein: CASSSDRGTDTQYF. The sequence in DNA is TGCGCCAGCAGCTCTGACAGGGGCACAGATACGCAGTATTTT.